Presented here are 28 T cell receptor beta chains from one specimen sequenced in a study of T cell clonotyping in hematopoietic cell transplantation. Clones were sequenced by immunoSEQ multiplex PCR, and TCRdb holds only the in-frame ones, with some missing. The data show more than 200 clones, with roughly 90% seen just once and around 25% held by the top ten. The sample in question was PBMCs, obtained 30 days after allogeneic stem cell transplant. All receptors come from a young adult male patient who had an allogeneic stem cell transplant, so the T cells may come from the graft donor. Some clones in this sample may be carry-over from other donors' samples.

The V gene is TRBV19, the J gene TRBJ1-5; no clear D. In germline, CDR1 is LNHDA, CDR2 SQIVND (reference sequence). This CDR3 spans 15 amino acids. V lost 5 bases to trimming and J lost 0 bases, with 11 bases between them. The CDR3 region is CASSLGRYSNQPQHF. CDR3 sequence (DNA): TGTGCCAGTAGTCTCGGACGGTATAGCAATCAGCCCCAGCATTTT.

The chain employs TRBV7-2 and TRBJ2-7; D gene uncertain. The V end was cut by 0 bases, the J end by 13 bases, with 19 bases between. Germline V gene lookup returns CDR1 SGHTA and CDR2 FQGNSA. The CDR3 has 14 residues. CDR3 nucleotides: TGTGCCAGCAGCTTAGCGGTCCACCAACCGAAGGCTTACTTC. Translation: CASSLAVHQPKAYF.

This chain connects TRBV30 to TRBJ1-2, with 8 bases that match TRBD1. The length of the CDR3 is 11 residues. In germline, CDR1 is GTSNPN, CDR2 SVGIG (reference sequence). J lost 8 bases, V lost 7 bases, and 6 bases had no gene match. CDR3: CASTTGDGYTF. The DNA of the CDR3 is TGTGCCTCTACGACAGGGGACGGCTACACCTTC.

V is TRBV9 and J is TRBJ2-7; D is ambiguous. With 0 bases removed from V and 1 base from J, the gap between germline ends came to 8 bases. Germline V lookup: CDR1 SGDLS, CDR2 YYNGEE. The CDR3 has 14 amino acids. The DNA of the CDR3 is TGTGCCAGCAGCGTAGCTACGAATTCCTACGAGCAGTACTTC. Translating it yields CASSVATNSYEQYF.

The V call is TRBV5-1, the J call TRBJ2-1; no clear D gene. Trimming took 0 bases from V and 4 from J, leaving 8 bases between them. CDR3 length: 14 residues. Germline CDR1 reads SGHRS; CDR2 reads YFSETQ. The CDR3 sequence: CASSLEGQYNEQFF. The CDR3 region has the DNA TGCGCCAGCAGCTTGGAAGGGCAGTACAATGAGCAGTTCTTC.

The chain uses TRBV25-1 and TRBJ2-1; D gene unclear. From germline, CDR1 is MGHDK and CDR2 SYGVNS. V was pared by 1 base and J by 3 bases, with 1 base between. This CDR3 has 12 amino acids. Here the CDR3 reads CASSEFYNEQFF. DNA of the CDR3: TGTGCCAGCAGTGAATTCTACAATGAGCAGTTCTTC. Based on the CDR3 plus reference TRBV25-1 and TRBJ2-1, the full variable domain is EADIYQTPRYLVIGTGKKITLECSQTMGHDKMYWYQQDPGMELHLIHYSYGVNSTEKGDLSSESTVSRIRTEHFPLTLESARPSHTSQYLCASSEFYNEQFFGPGTRLTVL.

Regarding this clone: At one of its ends the junction is not consistent with the germline gene, which may arise from a read error. This chain links TRBV14 with TRBJ2-7; TRBD2 might be the D (5 bases). CDR3 length: 14 amino acids. CDR1 is SGHDN and CDR2 is FVKESK in the germline V gene. The CDR3 nucleotides read TGTGCCGGCAGCCAACGGGGAAACCTCTACGAGCAGTACTTC. Translated, it gives CAGSQRGNLYEQYF.

The chain uses TRBV30 and TRBJ1-1, with TRBD1 as a possible D gene (5 bases). CDR3 length: 13 residues. The germline V gene has CDR1 GTSNPN and CDR2 SVGIG (reference sequence). V lost 3 bases, J lost 3 bases, and 11 bases lay in between. CDR3 nucleotide sequence: TGTGCCTGGAGACACGGGGGGGACACTGAAGCTTTCTTT. This gives the protein CAWRHGGDTEAFF.

This clone was counted a few times. J is TRBJ2-6 and V is TRBV7-7; D remains unclear. V lost 4 bases to trimming and J lost 4 bases, with 20 bases between them. Per germline, CDR1 SSHAT and CDR2 FNYEAQ (reference sequence). The CDR3 consists of 18 residues. CDR3 in amino acids: CASSSWTHPRPGANVLTF. The CDR3 DNA is TGTGCCAGCAGCTCCTGGACCCACCCACGGCCCGGGGCCAACGTCCTGACTTTC.

The chain combines TRBV5-6 with TRBJ2-2; D unclear. The CDR3 runs 15 residues. The germline V and J ends were trimmed by 7 bases and 1 base, with 14 bases remaining between them. Germline-derived CDR1 and CDR2 are SGHDT and YYEEEE. The CDR3: CASLNGRLNTGELFF. The CDR3, as DNA: TGTGCCAGCCTCAATGGCAGGCTGAACACCGGGGAGCTGTTTTTT. The full variable domain, with the rest looked up from reference TRBV5-6 and TRBJ2-2, is DAGVTQSPTHLIKTRGQQVTLRCSPKSGHDTVSWYQQALGQGPQFIFQYYEEEERQRGNFPDRFSGHQFPNYSSELNVNALLLGDSALYLCASLNGRLNTGELFFGEGSRLTVL.

In this sample, this clone turned up once. The chain carries TRBV19 and TRBJ2-1; D possibly corresponds to TRBD2 (5 bases). With 2 bases removed from V and 2 bases from J, the gap between germline ends came to 10 bases. CDR1 and CDR2 from the germline V gene are LNHDA and SQIVND (reference sequence). The CDR3 has 15 residues. The CDR3 region has the DNA TGTGCCAGTAGTATATCCGGGGTGCCCTACAATGAGCAGTTCTTC. Translating gives CASSISGVPYNEQFF.

The chain couples TRBV2 to TRBJ2-7; D is ambiguous. Germline loops: CDR1 SNHLY, CDR2 FYNNEI. The V gene lost 6 bases and the J gene lost 3 bases, with 18 bases spanning the gap. The CDR3 length is 15 residues. The CDR3 here is CASRDPGSSSYEQYF. The CDR3 nucleotides read TGTGCCAGCAGAGACCCCGGGTCATCTAGCTACGAGCAGTACTTC.

This chain links TRBV7-2 with TRBJ2-5, with 7 nucleotides matching TRBD1. Germline CDR1 and CDR2: SGHTA and FQGNSA. The junction had 2 bases not matched to a gene; V was cut back by 8 bases and J by 2 bases. The CDR3 runs 12 residues. The CDR3 loop is CASGGQQETQYF. As DNA, the CDR3 is TGTGCCAGCGGGGGACAGCAAGAGACCCAGTACTTC.

The J gene is TRBJ2-5, the V gene TRBV29-1; 7 nucleotides match TRBD1. With 3 bases clipped from V and 1 base from J, the junction kept 8 bases outside the gene matches. CDR1 is SQVTM and CDR2 is ANQGSEA in the germline V gene. CDR3 length: 15 residues. Here the CDR3 reads CSVDRGRPTQETQYF. In DNA form, the CDR3 reads TGCAGCGTTGATAGGGGGCGGCCGACCCAAGAGACCCAGTACTTC. The entire variable domain, with the rest obtained from reference TRBV29-1 and TRBJ2-5, is as follows: SAVISQKPSRDICQRGTSLTIQCQVDSQVTMMFWYRQQPGQSLTLIATANQGSEATYESGFVIDKFPISRPNLTFSTLTVSNMSPEDSSIYLCSVDRGRPTQETQYFGPGTRLLVL.

CDR3 amino acids: CASSDWDTSYEQYF. The CDR3 bases are TGTGCCAGCAGCGATTGGGACACTTCCTACGAGCAGTACTTC. The J gene is TRBJ2-7, the V gene TRBV11-2; TRBD1 is a possible D gene (6 bases). CDR3 length: 14 residues. Per germline, CDR1 SGHAT and CDR2 FQNNGV. Deletions cut 5 bases from V and 1 base from J, with 12 bases between.

The rearrangement joins TRBV5-1 to TRBJ2-6; D unresolved. V was shortened by 2 bases and J by 0 bases, with 6 bases between the two germline ends. The CDR3 has 15 amino acids. Looked up from germline, CDR1 is SGHRS and CDR2 is YFSETQ. CDR3 loop: CASSFLDSGANVLTF. DNA for the CDR3: TGCGCCAGCAGCTTCCTGGACTCTGGGGCCAACGTCCTGACTTTC.

The rearrangement links TRBV5-1 to TRBJ2-7, with TRBD2 matching 8 bases. Germline V gene data show CDR1 as SGHRS and CDR2 as YFSETQ. The V segment lost 0 bases and the J segment 6 bases; nucleotides outside the gene matches: 8. CDR3 size: 15 residues. CDR3 protein: CASSLGPAGEGEQYF. CDR3 bases: TGCGCCAGCAGCTTGGGCCCAGCGGGAGAGGGCGAGCAGTACTTC.

The chain is built from TRBV10-2 and TRBJ2-1; 10 nucleotides line up with TRBD2. J gave up 3 bases and V 6 bases, and 5 bases lay outside the gene matches. The CDR3 spans 15 residues. Germline CDR1 WSHSY, CDR2 SAAADI. The CDR3 nucleotides read TGCGCCAGCAGCGGTACTAGCGGGGACTACAATGAGCAGTTCTTC. As protein: CASSGTSGDYNEQFF.

The chain is built from TRBV4-2 and TRBJ1-3, with a possible D match to TRBD1 (5 bases). V dropped 0 bases and J dropped 2 bases, with 20 bases sitting between them. Germline V gives CDR1 LGHNA, CDR2 YNFKEQ. The CDR3 length is 19 residues. The CDR3 coding sequence is TGTGCCAGCAGCCAAGAGACAGTTTACAGTGTGGGGACTGGAAACACCATATATTTT. Translating it yields CASSQETVYSVGTGNTIYF.

As DNA, the CDR3 is TGTGCCAGCGGAACGGCGAATCAGCCCCAGCATTTT. Its protein is CASGTANQPQHF. The genes are TRBV2 and TRBJ1-5; D ambiguous. CDR1 is SNHLY, CDR2 FYNNEI, per germline. Trimming stripped 8 bases from V and 4 bases from J, with 9 bases between. This CDR3 spans 12 amino acids.

This rearrangement joins TRBV5-4 to TRBJ1-1; D perhaps matches TRBD1 (5 bases). With 0 bases removed from V and 0 bases from J, the gap between germline ends came to 9 bases. This CDR3 is built from 15 residues. Germline CDR1 and CDR2: SGHNT and YYREEE (reference sequence). The CDR3 protein is CASSLVDSLNTEAFF. CDR3 bases: TGTGCCAGCAGCTTGGTAGACAGCCTGAACACTGAAGCTTTCTTT.

The chain joins TRBV9 to TRBJ2-7; D might be TRBD1 (6 bases). This CDR3 region has 14 residues. Per germline, CDR1 SGDLS and CDR2 YYNGEE. V lost 0 bases and J lost 0, with 7 bases in between. The CDR3 DNA reads as TGTGCCAGCAGCGTAGACAGGGACTCCTACGAGCAGTACTTC. This encodes CASSVDRDSYEQYF. Looking up the rest from reference TRBV9 and TRBJ2-7 gives the full variable domain: DSGVTQTPKHLITATGQRVTLRCSPRSGDLSVYWYQQSLDQGLQFLIQYYNGEERAKGNILERFSAQQFPDLHSELNLSSLELGDSALYFCASSVDRDSYEQYFGPGTRLTVT.

The gene calls are TRBV5-1 and TRBJ2-3; D unresolved. Germline V gives CDR1 SGHRS, CDR2 YFSETQ. V lost 0 bases and J 2 bases, leaving 7 bases between the germline ends. This CDR3 comprises 14 residues. The CDR3, as DNA: TGCGCCAGCAGCTTGGGTATCTTCACAGATACGCAGTATTTT. The encoded protein is CASSLGIFTDTQYF.

The rearrangement joins TRBV6-1 to TRBJ1-6; D is perhaps TRBD1 (6 bases). The V end lost 7 bases, the J end lost 9 bases, and 13 bases lay between the germline ends. There are 13 residues in the CDR3. Germline V lookup: CDR1 MNHNS, CDR2 SASEGT. The CDR3 reads CASNTGARSPLHF. The CDR3 coding sequence is TGTGCCAGCAATACGGGGGCGCGTTCACCCCTCCACTTT.

This clone was counted a few times. The chain uses TRBV10-1 and TRBJ2-7; TRBD1 matches 10 bases. The CDR3 sequence is 13 residues long. The V gene's germline CDR1 is WNHNN and CDR2 SYGVQD (reference sequence). V lost 4 bases to trimming and J lost 4 bases; unmatched junction nucleotides: 1. This CDR3 is CASSGDRGYEQYF. CDR3 nucleotides: TGCGCCAGCAGTGGGGACAGGGGATACGAGCAGTACTTC.

V and J are TRBV7-2 and TRBJ2-1, with 7 bases lining up with TRBD2. The J segment lost 14 bases and the V segment lost 1 base, leaving 8 bases of the junction unmatched. Germline-derived CDR1 and CDR2 are SGHTA and FQGNSA. The CDR3 has 13 residues. The DNA of the CDR3 is TGTGCCAGCAGCTTAGAATTTAGGCGGGAGAAGTTCTTC. It encodes CASSLEFRREKFF.

This chain joins TRBV7-3 and TRBJ2-3; D is ambiguous. V gave up 2 bases and J gave up 0 bases, with 3 bases separating them. This CDR3 is built from 13 residues. The germline gives CDR1 SGHTA, CDR2 FQGTGA. CDR3 sequence: CASSLASTDTQYF. In DNA form, the CDR3 reads TGTGCCAGCAGCTTAGCTAGCACAGATACGCAGTATTTT.

This sequence joins TRBV10-1 and TRBJ2-6, with no clear D. Trimming took 4 bases from V and 5 from J, leaving 21 bases between them. The CDR3 has 18 residues. Germline V gene sequence: CDR1 WNHNN, CDR2 SYGVQD (reference sequence). CDR3 protein: CASSGKLNRQSRANVLTF. Here the CDR3 DNA reads TGCGCCAGCAGTGGCAAGCTAAATCGCCAAAGTCGGGCCAACGTCCTGACTTTC.